The sequence of this T cell receptor (beta chain) was determined in a study of T-cell reconstitution after alpha-beta-depleted transplantation in children. Study results and caveats: Several hundred expanded graft clones reportedly supplied alpha-beta T cells about two months after transplant. Newly produced T cells mostly provided counts and TCRbeta diversity after one year, as hyperexpanded clones declined. Surviving thymic progenitors and recipient T cells were the source of high TCRbeta diversity at day 60 in some patients.

This sample's TCRbeta library carried unique molecular identifier barcodes. TCRdb re-derived calls from the PCR reads in MiXCR, one entry per CDR3 protein. The sample carries about 580,000 distinct CDR3 sequences, 27% recorded once. Note on this clonotype: Its antigen remains unknown.

The length of the CDR3 is 14 residues. CDR1 is SGHTA, CDR2 FQGNSA, per germline. V shed 4 bases and J shed 0 bases, with 10 bases lying between them. The input for sequencing was PBMCs, taken before TCRalphabeta/CD19-depleted stem cell transplant. The rearrangement uses TRBV7-2 and TRBJ2-7; no clear D. This clonotype was obtained from a boy in the first two years of life with Wiskott-Aldrich syndrome, due to receive a stem cell transplant. The CDR3 reads CASSSPVISYEQYF. In nucleotides, the CDR3 is TGTGCCAGCAGCTCCCCCGTTATCTCCTACGAGCAGTACTTC. The variable domain in full, with the rest retrieved from reference TRBV7-2 and TRBJ2-7, is GAGVSQSPSNKVTEKGKDVELRCDPISGHTALYWYRQSLGQGLEFLIYFQGNSAPDKSGLPSDRFSAERTGGSVSTLTIQRTQQEDSAVYLCASSSPVISYEQYFGPGTRLTVT.